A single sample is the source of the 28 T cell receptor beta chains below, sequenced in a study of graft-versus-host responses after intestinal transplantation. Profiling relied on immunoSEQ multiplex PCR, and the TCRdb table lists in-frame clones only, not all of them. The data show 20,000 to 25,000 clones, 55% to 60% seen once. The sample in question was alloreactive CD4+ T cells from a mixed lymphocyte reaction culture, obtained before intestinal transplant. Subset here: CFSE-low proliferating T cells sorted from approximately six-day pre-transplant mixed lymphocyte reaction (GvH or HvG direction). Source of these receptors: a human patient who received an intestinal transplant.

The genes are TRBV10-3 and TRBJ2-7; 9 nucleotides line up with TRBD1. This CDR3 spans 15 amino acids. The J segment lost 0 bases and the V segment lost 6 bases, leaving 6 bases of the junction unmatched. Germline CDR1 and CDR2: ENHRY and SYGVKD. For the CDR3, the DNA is TGTGCCATCAGCACGGGACAGGGACTCTCCTACGAGCAGTACTTC. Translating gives CAISTGQGLSYEQYF.

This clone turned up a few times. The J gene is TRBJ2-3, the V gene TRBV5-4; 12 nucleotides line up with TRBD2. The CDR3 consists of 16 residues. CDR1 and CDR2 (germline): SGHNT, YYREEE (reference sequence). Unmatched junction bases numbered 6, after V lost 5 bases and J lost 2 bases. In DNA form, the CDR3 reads TGTGCCAGCAGGATCCTAGCGGGGGGGCCCACAGATACGCAGTATTTT. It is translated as CASRILAGGPTDTQYF.

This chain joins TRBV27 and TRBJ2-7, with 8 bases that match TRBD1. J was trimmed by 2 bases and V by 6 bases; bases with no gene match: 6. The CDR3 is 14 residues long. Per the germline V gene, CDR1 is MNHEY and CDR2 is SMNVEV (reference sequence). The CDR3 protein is CASSIRQGPYEQYF. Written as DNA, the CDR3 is TGTGCCAGCAGCATAAGACAGGGGCCCTACGAGCAGTACTTC.

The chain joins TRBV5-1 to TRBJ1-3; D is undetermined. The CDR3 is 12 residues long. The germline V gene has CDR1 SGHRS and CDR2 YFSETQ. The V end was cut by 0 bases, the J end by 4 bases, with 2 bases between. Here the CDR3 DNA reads TGCGCCAGCAGCTTGGCGGGAAACACCATATATTTT. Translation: CASSLAGNTIYF. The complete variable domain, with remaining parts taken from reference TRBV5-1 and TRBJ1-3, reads KAGVTQTPRYLIKTRGQQVTLSCSPISGHRSVSWYQQTPGQGLQFLFEYFSETQRNKGNFPGRFSGRQFSNSRSEMNVSTLELGDSALYLCASSLAGNTIYFGEGSWLTVV.

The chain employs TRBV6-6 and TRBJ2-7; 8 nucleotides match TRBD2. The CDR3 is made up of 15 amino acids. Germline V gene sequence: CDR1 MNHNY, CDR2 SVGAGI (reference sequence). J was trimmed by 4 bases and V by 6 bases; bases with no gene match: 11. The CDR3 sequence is CASSSPGGGSYEQYF. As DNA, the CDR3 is TGTGCCAGCAGCTCACCGGGCGGGGGGTCATACGAGCAGTACTTC.

The CDR3 protein is CANGTGRKWPQHF. For the CDR3, the DNA is TGCGCCAACGGGACAGGGCGAAAATGGCCCCAGCATTTT. The genes are TRBV5-1 and TRBJ1-5, with TRBD1 matching 9 bases. J was trimmed by 9 bases and V by 9 bases; bases with no gene match: 10. CDR3 length: 13 residues. Looked up from germline, CDR1 is SGHRS and CDR2 is YFSETQ.

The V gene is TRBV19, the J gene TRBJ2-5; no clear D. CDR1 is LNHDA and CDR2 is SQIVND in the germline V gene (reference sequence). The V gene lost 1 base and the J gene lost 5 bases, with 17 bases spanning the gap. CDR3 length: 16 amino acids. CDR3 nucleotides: TGTGCCAGTAGTATAGGTGGGTCGATACTCAGGGAGACCCAGTACTTC. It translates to CASSIGGSILRETQYF. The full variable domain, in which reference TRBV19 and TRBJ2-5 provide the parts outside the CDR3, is DGGITQSPKYLFRKEGQNVTLSCEQNLNHDAMYWYRQDPGQGLRLIYYSQIVNDFQKGDIAEGYSVSREKKESFPLTVTSAQKNPTAFYLCASSIGGSILRETQYFGPGTRLLVL.

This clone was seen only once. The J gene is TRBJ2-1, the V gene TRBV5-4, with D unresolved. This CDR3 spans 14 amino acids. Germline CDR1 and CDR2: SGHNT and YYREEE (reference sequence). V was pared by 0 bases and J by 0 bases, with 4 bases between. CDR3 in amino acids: CASSLVGSYNEQFF. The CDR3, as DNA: TGTGCCAGCAGCTTGGTCGGCTCCTACAATGAGCAGTTCTTC.

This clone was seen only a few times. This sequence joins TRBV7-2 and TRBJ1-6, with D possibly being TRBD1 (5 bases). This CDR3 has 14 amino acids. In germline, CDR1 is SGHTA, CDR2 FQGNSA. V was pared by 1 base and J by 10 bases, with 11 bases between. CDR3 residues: CASSLGSGWSPLHF. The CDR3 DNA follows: TGTGCCAGCAGCTTAGGGTCAGGGTGGTCACCCCTCCACTTT.

This CDR3 reads CASSASTGWETQYF. CDR3 DNA sequence: TGTGCCAGCAGCGCATCGACAGGTTGGGAGACCCAGTACTTC. V is TRBV7-2 and J is TRBJ2-5; a weak D match, TRBD1 (6 bases). The CDR3 spans 14 residues. Trimming removed 5 bases from V and 5 bases from J, with 15 bases in between. From germline, CDR1 is SGHTA and CDR2 FQGNSA. The full variable domain, in which reference TRBV7-2 and TRBJ2-5 provide the parts outside the CDR3, is GAGVSQSPSNKVTEKGKDVELRCDPISGHTALYWYRQSLGQGLEFLIYFQGNSAPDKSGLPSDRFSAERTGGSVSTLTIQRTQQEDSAVYLCASSASTGWETQYFGPGTRLLVL.

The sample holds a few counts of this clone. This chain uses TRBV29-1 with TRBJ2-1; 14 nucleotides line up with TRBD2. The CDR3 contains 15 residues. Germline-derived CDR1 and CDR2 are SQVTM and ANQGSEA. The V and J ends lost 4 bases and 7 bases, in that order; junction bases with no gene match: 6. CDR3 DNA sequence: TGCAGCGTTGTTCGACTAGCGGGAGGGGGGAATGAGCAGTTCTTC. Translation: CSVVRLAGGGNEQFF.

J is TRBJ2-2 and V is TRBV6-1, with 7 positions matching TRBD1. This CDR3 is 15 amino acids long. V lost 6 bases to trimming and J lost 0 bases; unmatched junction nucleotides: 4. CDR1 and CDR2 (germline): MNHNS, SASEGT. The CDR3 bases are TGTGCCAGCAGGTCCGGGACAGCGAACACCGGGGAGCTGTTTTTT. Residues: CASRSGTANTGELFF.

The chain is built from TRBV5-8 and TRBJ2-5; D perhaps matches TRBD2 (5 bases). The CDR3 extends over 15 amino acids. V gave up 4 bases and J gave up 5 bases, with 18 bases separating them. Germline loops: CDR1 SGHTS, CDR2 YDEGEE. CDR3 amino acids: CASSHFTLGGETQYF. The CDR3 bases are TGTGCCAGCAGCCATTTTACTCTAGGCGGGGAGACCCAGTACTTC. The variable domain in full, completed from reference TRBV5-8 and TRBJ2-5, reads EAGVTQSPTHLIKTRGQQATLRCSPISGHTSVYWYQQALGLGLQFLLWYDEGEERNRGNFPPRFSGRQFPNYSSELNVNALELEDSALYLCASSHFTLGGETQYFGPGTRLLVL.

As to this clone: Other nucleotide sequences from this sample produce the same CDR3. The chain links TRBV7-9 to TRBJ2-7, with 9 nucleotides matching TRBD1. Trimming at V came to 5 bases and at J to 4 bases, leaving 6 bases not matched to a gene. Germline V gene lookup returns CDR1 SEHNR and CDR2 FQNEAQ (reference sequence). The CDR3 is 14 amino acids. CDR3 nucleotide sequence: TGTGCCAGCAGCCCCGGACAGGGGTGGTACGAGCAGTACTTC. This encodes CASSPGQGWYEQYF.

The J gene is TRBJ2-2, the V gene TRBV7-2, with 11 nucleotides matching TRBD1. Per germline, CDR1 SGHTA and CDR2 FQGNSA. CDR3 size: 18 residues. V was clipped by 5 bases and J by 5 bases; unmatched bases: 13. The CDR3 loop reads CASSDRTGGISGTGELFF. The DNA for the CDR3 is TGTGCCAGCAGCGACCGGACAGGGGGCATCTCGGGAACCGGGGAGCTGTTTTTT.

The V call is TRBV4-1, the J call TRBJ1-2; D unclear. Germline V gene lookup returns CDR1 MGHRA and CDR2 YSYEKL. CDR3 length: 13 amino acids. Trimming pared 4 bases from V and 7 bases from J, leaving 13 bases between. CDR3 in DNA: TGCGCCAGCAGCCCTTCATTCCTACCTGGCTACACCTTC. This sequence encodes CASSPSFLPGYTF.

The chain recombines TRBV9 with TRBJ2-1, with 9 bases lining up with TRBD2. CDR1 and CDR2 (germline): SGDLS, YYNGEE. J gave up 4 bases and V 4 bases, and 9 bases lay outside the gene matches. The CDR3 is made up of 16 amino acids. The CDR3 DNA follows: TGTGCCAGCAGCCCGAGGGGTAGCGGGGGATACAATGAGCAGTTCTTC. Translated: CASSPRGSGGYNEQFF.

The CDR3 is CASSLGGISGANVLTF. The CDR3 region has the DNA TGTGCCAGCAGTTTAGGAGGGATCTCTGGGGCCAACGTCCTGACTTTC. This chain joins TRBV28 and TRBJ2-6; possible D gene TRBD2, 6 bases. The germline CDR1 and CDR2 sequences are MDHEN and SYDVKM. The germline V and J ends were trimmed by 2 bases and 0 bases, with 8 bases remaining between them. The CDR3 totals 16 residues.

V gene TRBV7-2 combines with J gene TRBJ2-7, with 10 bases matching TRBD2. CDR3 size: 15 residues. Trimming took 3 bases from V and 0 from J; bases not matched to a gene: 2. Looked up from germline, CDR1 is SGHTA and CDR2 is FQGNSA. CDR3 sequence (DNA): TGTGCCAGCAGCTTTAGCGGGGGGAGCTCCTACGAGCAGTACTTC. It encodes CASSFSGGSSYEQYF.

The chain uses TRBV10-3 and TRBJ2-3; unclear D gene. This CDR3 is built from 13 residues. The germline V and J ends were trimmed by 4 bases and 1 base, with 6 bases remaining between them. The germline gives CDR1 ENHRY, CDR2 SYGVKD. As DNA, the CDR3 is TGTGCCATCAGTGTTGCGGGCACAGATACGCAGTATTTT. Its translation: CAISVAGTDTQYF.

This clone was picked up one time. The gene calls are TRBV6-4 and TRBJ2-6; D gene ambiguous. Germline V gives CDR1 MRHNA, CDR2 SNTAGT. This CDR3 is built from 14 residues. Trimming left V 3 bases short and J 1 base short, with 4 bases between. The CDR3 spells CASSEQSGANVLTF. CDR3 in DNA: TGTGCCAGCAGTGAACAGTCTGGGGCCAACGTCCTGACTTTC.

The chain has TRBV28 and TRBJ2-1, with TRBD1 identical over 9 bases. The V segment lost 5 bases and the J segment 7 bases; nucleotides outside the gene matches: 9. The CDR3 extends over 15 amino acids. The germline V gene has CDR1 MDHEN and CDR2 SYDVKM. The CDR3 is CASSTPGQGTNEQFF. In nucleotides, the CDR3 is TGTGCCAGCAGTACGCCGGGACAGGGTACAAATGAGCAGTTCTTC.

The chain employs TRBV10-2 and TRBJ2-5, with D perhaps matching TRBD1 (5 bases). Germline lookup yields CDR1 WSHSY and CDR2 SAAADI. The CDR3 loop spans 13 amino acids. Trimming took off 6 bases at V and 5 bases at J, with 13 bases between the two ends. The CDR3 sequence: CASRDTNPETQYF. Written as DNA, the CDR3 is TGCGCCAGCAGGGACACAAACCCTGAGACCCAGTACTTC.

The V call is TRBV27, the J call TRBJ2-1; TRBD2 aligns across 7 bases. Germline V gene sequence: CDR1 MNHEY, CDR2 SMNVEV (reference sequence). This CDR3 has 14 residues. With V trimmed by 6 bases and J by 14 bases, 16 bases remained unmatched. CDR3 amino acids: CASSPRLAGGGKFF. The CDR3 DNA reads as TGTGCCAGCAGCCCGCGACTAGCAGGTGGGGGGAAGTTCTTC.

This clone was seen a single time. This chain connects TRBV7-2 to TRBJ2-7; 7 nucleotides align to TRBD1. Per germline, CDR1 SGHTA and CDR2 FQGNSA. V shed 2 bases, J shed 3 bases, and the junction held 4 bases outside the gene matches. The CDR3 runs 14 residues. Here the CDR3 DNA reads TGTGCCAGCAGCTTAAGGACAGGAGGCTACGAGCAGTACTTC. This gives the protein CASSLRTGGYEQYF.

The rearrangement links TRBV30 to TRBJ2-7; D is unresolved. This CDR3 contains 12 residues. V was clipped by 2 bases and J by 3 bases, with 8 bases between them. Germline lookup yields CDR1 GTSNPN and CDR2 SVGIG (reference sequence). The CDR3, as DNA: TGTGCCTGGAGTCCCCTCGGCTACGAGCAGTACTTC. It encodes CAWSPLGYEQYF. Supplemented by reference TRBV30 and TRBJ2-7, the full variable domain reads SQTIHQWPATLVQPVGSPLSLECTVEGTSNPNLYWYRQAAGRGLQLLFYSVGIGQISSEVPQNLSASRPQDRQFILSSKKLLLSDSGFYLCAWSPLGYEQYFGPGTRLTVT.

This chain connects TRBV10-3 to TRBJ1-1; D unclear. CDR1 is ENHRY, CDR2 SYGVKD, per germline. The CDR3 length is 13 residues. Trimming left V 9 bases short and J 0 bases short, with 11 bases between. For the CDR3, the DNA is TGTGCCATGGGAGTTGGCATGAACACTGAAGCTTTCTTT. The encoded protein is CAMGVGMNTEAFF.

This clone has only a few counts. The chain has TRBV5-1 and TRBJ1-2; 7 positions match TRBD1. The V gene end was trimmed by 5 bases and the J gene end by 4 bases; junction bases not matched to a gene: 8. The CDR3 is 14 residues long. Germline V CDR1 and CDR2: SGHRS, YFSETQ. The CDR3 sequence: CASRQGTVFYGYTF. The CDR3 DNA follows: TGCGCCAGCAGGCAGGGGACAGTTTTCTATGGCTACACCTTC.